The 9 T cell receptor beta chains presented below share a single source sample, sequenced in a study of T-cell reconstitution after alpha-beta-depleted transplantation in children. The library targeted TCRbeta and was prepared with unique molecular identifiers. Via MiXCR, TCRdb re-called the PCR reads, giving one row per CDR3 protein. Of about 980,000 distinct CDR3 sequences in the sample, roughly 29% are singletons; the top ten hold roughly 30%. The material was PBMCs, mostly from graft donor cells, obtained 360 days after TCRalphabeta/CD19-depleted stem cell transplant. These receptors were collected from a boy younger than two who had a stem cell transplant for SCID, so the T cells may come from the graft donor.

The chain combines TRBV28 with TRBJ1-1, with TRBD1 matching over 8 bases. Germline CDR1 MDHEN, CDR2 SYDVKM. The junction had 11 bases not matched to a gene; V was cut back by 6 bases and J by 11 bases. The CDR3 contains 13 residues. CDR3 bases: TGTGCCAGCAGCTTTCAGACAGGGGAATGGGCTTTCTTT. Translated, it gives CASSFQTGEWAFF.

This clonotype was seen a few times. The chain has TRBV29-1 and TRBJ2-7; 8 nucleotides line up with TRBD1. With 2 bases clipped from V and 0 bases from J, the junction kept 0 bases outside the gene matches. CDR3 length: 13 residues. Germline values: CDR1 SQVTM, CDR2 ANQGSEA. Here the CDR3 reads CSVETGGSYEQYF. CDR3 DNA sequence: TGCAGCGTTGAAACAGGGGGCTCCTACGAGCAGTACTTC.

This clonotype occurred a few times. The J gene is TRBJ1-1, the V gene TRBV7-2; a weak D match, TRBD1 (5 bases). The CDR3 totals 14 residues. Germline values: CDR1 SGHTA, CDR2 FQGNSA. The V and J ends lost 5 bases and 0 bases respectively, with 10 bases between them. CDR3 in DNA: TGTGCCAGCAGCAAAGGGGTGGTGAACACTGAAGCTTTCTTT. This sequence encodes CASSKGVVNTEAFF.

This sequence joins TRBV4-3 and TRBJ1-1; 8 positions agree with TRBD1. The CDR3 has 20 amino acids. V was pared by 0 bases and J by 0 bases, with 15 bases of the junction left unmatched. The V gene's germline CDR1 is LGHNA and CDR2 YSLEER. The CDR3 nucleotides read TGCGCCAGCAGCCAAGATTGGGCAGGGGGCGGACCATGGATGAACACTGAAGCTTTCTTT. Its translation: CASSQDWAGGGPWMNTEAFF.

This chain joins TRBV20-1 and TRBJ1-5; no reliable D call. The length of the CDR3 is 13 residues. With 5 bases removed from V and 0 bases from J, the gap between germline ends came to 8 bases. CDR1 and CDR2 from the germline V gene are DFQATT and SNEGSKA (reference sequence). The CDR3 DNA is TGCAGTGCTCAGACACATAGCAATCAGCCCCAGCATTTT. Translation gives CSAQTHSNQPQHF.

The chain combines TRBV4-1 with TRBJ2-5, with a weak D call TRBD2 (6 bases). Germline CDR1 and CDR2: MGHRA and YSYEKL. V was trimmed by 1 base and J by 3 bases, leaving 15 bases between them. The CDR3 runs to 16 residues. CDR3 nucleotide sequence: TGCGCCAGCAGCCAAGGATTGACGGGAGCAGAAGAGACCCAGTACTTC. Its translation is CASSQGLTGAEETQYF.

V is TRBV5-8 and J is TRBJ2-1; 7 bases fit TRBD1. The CDR3 is made up of 14 amino acids. The germline CDR1 and CDR2 sequences are SGHTS and YDEGEE. J lost 1 base, V lost 4 bases, and 2 bases had no gene match. The CDR3 sequence: CASSPTGSYNEQFF. CDR3 coding DNA: TGTGCCAGCAGCCCGACAGGGTCCTACAATGAGCAGTTCTTC. The full variable domain, completed using reference TRBV5-8 and TRBJ2-1, is EAGVTQSPTHLIKTRGQQATLRCSPISGHTSVYWYQQALGLGLQFLLWYDEGEERNRGNFPPRFSGRQFPNYSSELNVNALELEDSALYLCASSPTGSYNEQFFGPGTRLTVL.

This clonotype was counted a few times. The chain joins TRBV2 to TRBJ2-3; D not resolved. The CDR3 is 14 amino acids. Trimming removed 3 bases from V and 4 bases from J, with 11 bases in between. CDR1 is SNHLY and CDR2 is FYNNEI in the germline V gene. Written as DNA, the CDR3 is TGTGCCAGCAGTGAGGGGTTCAAGGCAGATACGCAGTATTTT. Protein sequence: CASSEGFKADTQYF.

This clonotype was seen a handful of times. The chain has TRBV18 and TRBJ2-6, with TRBD2 matching 9 bases. This CDR3 is built from 18 residues. Losses at the gene ends were 1 base for V and 0 bases for J; bases not matched to a gene: 4. CDR1 and CDR2 from the germline V gene are KGHSH and LQKENI. Here the CDR3 DNA reads TGTGCCAGCTCACCACTAGCGGGGGAGCACTCTGGGGCCAACGTCCTGACTTTC. Encoded protein: CASSPLAGEHSGANVLTF.